This is a list of T cell receptor beta chains from one sample in a study of T-cell reconstitution after alpha-beta-depleted transplantation in children. Each CDR3 protein gets one entry after TCRdb re-called the PCR reads with MiXCR. Seen here are 300,000 to 400,000 distinct CDR3 sequences, about an eighth observed once, and the top ten hold around 4.1%. Sample: PBMCs, taken from the stem cell graft. The receptors were sampled from a human donor who donated a stem cell graft to a child with Fanconi anemia. CDR3s include the opening cysteine and the closing phenylalanine or tryptophan. Fields, in order: V gene, J gene, D gene, clone size, CDR3 length, CDR3 protein, CDR3 DNA. The D gene is left open where the match is weak. Only part of the rows carry a size: once, few, many, or a class if the clone is expanded.

v_call: TRBV5-1
j_call: TRBJ2-1
d_call: .
clone_size: many
cdr3_length: 14
cdr3_aa: CASSLVAGLNEQFF
cdr3_nt: TGCGCCAGCAGCTTGGTTGCGGGGCTCAATGAGCAGTTCTTC

v_call: TRBV5-1
j_call: TRBJ2-2
d_call: .
clone_size: many
cdr3_length: 14
cdr3_aa: CASSSDRNTGELFF
cdr3_nt: TGCGCCAGCAGCTCAGACAGGAACACCGGGGAGCTGTTTTTT

v_call: TRBV5-5
j_call: TRBJ2-6
d_call: .
clone_size: few
cdr3_length: 15
cdr3_aa: CASSLLISGANVLTF
cdr3_nt: TGTGCCAGCAGCTTGCTGATCTCTGGGGCCAACGTCCTGACTTTC

v_call: TRBV12-3/TRBV12-4
j_call: TRBJ2-2
d_call: TRBD1
clone_size: .
cdr3_length: 16
cdr3_aa: CASRKVRDRGPGELFF
cdr3_nt: TGTGCCAGCAGGAAGGTGCGGGACAGGGGGCCTGGGGAGCTGTTTTTT

v_call: TRBV5-1
j_call: TRBJ1-3
d_call: TRBD1
clone_size: few
cdr3_length: 16
cdr3_aa: CASSYSGQTSGNTIYF
cdr3_nt: TGCGCCAGCAGCTATTCGGGACAGACCTCTGGAAACACCATATATTTT

v_call: TRBV13
j_call: TRBJ2-5
d_call: .
clone_size: many
cdr3_length: 13
cdr3_aa: CASRRAEQETQYF
cdr3_nt: TGTGCCAGCAGGAGAGCGGAGCAAGAGACCCAGTACTTC

v_call: TRBV29-1
j_call: TRBJ1-1
d_call: .
clone_size: many
cdr3_length: 11
cdr3_aa: CSVGRHAEAFF
cdr3_nt: TGCAGCGTTGGGAGGCACGCTGAAGCTTTCTTT

v_call: TRBV12-3/TRBV12-4
j_call: TRBJ2-7
d_call: .
clone_size: .
cdr3_length: 14
cdr3_aa: CASSLRGRIYEQYF
cdr3_nt: TGTGCCAGCAGTTTACGCGGCAGGATCTACGAGCAGTACTTC

v_call: TRBV18
j_call: TRBJ2-2
d_call: .
clone_size: once
cdr3_length: 14
cdr3_aa: CASSRAFNTGELFF
cdr3_nt: TGTGCCAGCTCACGAGCGTTCAACACCGGGGAGCTGTTTTTT

v_call: TRBV5-1
j_call: TRBJ1-4
d_call: .
clone_size: many
cdr3_length: 15
cdr3_aa: CASSLDGGRGEKLFF
cdr3_nt: TGCGCCAGCAGCTTGGACGGCGGGCGGGGTGAAAAACTGTTTTTT

v_call: TRBV27
j_call: TRBJ2-2
d_call: .
clone_size: .
cdr3_length: 16
cdr3_aa: CASSNEPQGYTGELFF
cdr3_nt: TGTGCCAGCAGTAACGAGCCGCAGGGCTACACCGGGGAGCTGTTTTTT

v_call: TRBV5-1
j_call: TRBJ1-1
d_call: .
clone_size: .
cdr3_length: 14
cdr3_aa: CASSPSWANGEAFF
cdr3_nt: TGCGCCAGCAGCCCGTCTTGGGCCAATGGTGAAGCTTTCTTT

v_call: TRBV12-3/TRBV12-4
j_call: TRBJ2-3
d_call: TRBD2
clone_size: .
cdr3_length: 18
cdr3_aa: CATGFSSGGTAYTDTQYF
cdr3_nt: TGTGCCACAGGTTTTTCTAGCGGGGGGACAGCTTACACAGATACGCAGTATTTT

v_call: TRBV3-1
j_call: TRBJ1-5
d_call: .
clone_size: many
cdr3_length: 12
cdr3_aa: CASGPGDQPQHF
cdr3_nt: TGTGCCAGCGGACCAGGGGATCAGCCCCAGCATTTT

v_call: TRBV28
j_call: TRBJ2-1
d_call: .
clone_size: few
cdr3_length: 14
cdr3_aa: CASSIQTPTPEQFF
cdr3_nt: TGTGCCAGCAGTATACAAACCCCTACCCCTGAGCAGTTCTTC

v_call: TRBV5-6
j_call: TRBJ2-3
d_call: TRBD1
clone_size: few
cdr3_length: 15
cdr3_aa: CASRMLTGMADTQYF
cdr3_nt: TGTGCCAGCAGGATGTTGACAGGGATGGCAGATACGCAGTATTTT

v_call: TRBV20-1
j_call: TRBJ2-5
d_call: .
clone_size: .
cdr3_length: 11
cdr3_aa: CSADLQETQYF
cdr3_nt: TGCAGTGCCGACTTACAAGAGACCCAGTACTTC

v_call: TRBV10-3
j_call: TRBJ2-5
d_call: .
clone_size: few
cdr3_length: 13
cdr3_aa: CAMARSAQETQYF
cdr3_nt: TGTGCCATGGCGAGGAGCGCCCAAGAGACCCAGTACTTC

v_call: TRBV5-5
j_call: TRBJ1-2
d_call: TRBD1
clone_size: few
cdr3_length: 15
cdr3_aa: CASSLGQGRGDGYTF
cdr3_nt: TGTGCCAGCAGCCTGGGACAGGGAAGAGGAGATGGCTACACCTTC

v_call: TRBV9
j_call: TRBJ1-5
d_call: .
clone_size: .
cdr3_length: 15
cdr3_aa: CASTPGASPGQPQHF
cdr3_nt: TGTGCCAGCACCCCGGGGGCCTCCCCTGGTCAGCCCCAGCATTTT

v_call: TRBV6-5
j_call: TRBJ1-2
d_call: .
clone_size: .
cdr3_length: 13
cdr3_aa: CASSYTGNYGYTF
cdr3_nt: TGTGCCAGCAGTTACACGGGGAACTATGGCTACACCTTC

v_call: TRBV10-3
j_call: TRBJ1-2
d_call: .
clone_size: many
cdr3_length: 14
cdr3_aa: CAISGEIANYGYTF
cdr3_nt: TGTGCCATCAGTGGCGAGATAGCTAACTATGGCTACACCTTC

v_call: TRBV27
j_call: TRBJ2-3
d_call: .
clone_size: .
cdr3_length: 15
cdr3_aa: CASSNTGLSTDTQYF
cdr3_nt: TGTGCCAGCAGTAATACAGGCCTGAGCACAGATACGCAGTATTTT

v_call: TRBV5-1
j_call: TRBJ1-2
d_call: TRBD1
clone_size: .
cdr3_length: 13
cdr3_aa: CASSATGQDGYTF
cdr3_nt: TGCGCCAGCAGCGCGACAGGGCAGGATGGCTACACCTTC

v_call: TRBV5-5
j_call: TRBJ1-3
d_call: .
clone_size: many
cdr3_length: 16
cdr3_aa: CASRSAGDRSGNTIYF
cdr3_nt: TGTGCCAGCAGGAGTGCAGGAGACCGCTCTGGAAACACCATATATTTT

v_call: TRBV10-3
j_call: TRBJ1-1
d_call: .
clone_size: .
cdr3_length: 16
cdr3_aa: CAISESLASRNTEAFF
cdr3_nt: TGTGCCATCAGTGAGTCTTTGGCATCCAGGAACACTGAAGCTTTCTTT

v_call: TRBV7-9
j_call: TRBJ1-3
d_call: .
clone_size: .
cdr3_length: 13
cdr3_aa: CASSSRSGNTIYF
cdr3_nt: TGTGCCAGCAGCTCTAGGTCTGGAAACACCATATATTTT

v_call: TRBV20-1
j_call: TRBJ2-3
d_call: TRBD1
clone_size: .
cdr3_length: 13
cdr3_aa: CSARDEAEQGTYF
cdr3_nt: TGCAGTGCTAGAGATGAAGCAGAACAGGGGACCTATTTT

v_call: TRBV20-1
j_call: TRBJ2-7
d_call: TRBD2
clone_size: .
cdr3_length: 13
cdr3_aa: CSALLAGAGEQYF
cdr3_nt: TGCAGTGCTCTCCTAGCGGGGGCGGGCGAGCAGTACTTC

v_call: TRBV9
j_call: TRBJ2-5
d_call: .
clone_size: many
cdr3_length: 14
cdr3_aa: CASSVGQAGETQYF
cdr3_nt: TGTGCCAGCAGCGTAGGTCAGGCTGGAGAGACCCAGTACTTC

v_call: TRBV3-1
j_call: TRBJ1-2
d_call: .
clone_size: .
cdr3_length: 13
cdr3_aa: CASCQEGLRGYTF
cdr3_nt: TGTGCCTCCTGCCAAGAGGGGCTCCGGGGCTACACCTTC

v_call: TRBV4-3
j_call: TRBJ2-4
d_call: .
clone_size: few
cdr3_length: 18
cdr3_aa: CASSQEPLGQDSINIQYF
cdr3_nt: TGCGCCAGCAGCCAAGAGCCTCTCGGCCAGGACAGCATAAACATTCAGTACTTC

v_call: TRBV27
j_call: TRBJ2-1
d_call: TRBD2
clone_size: once
cdr3_length: 13
cdr3_aa: CASRSGGNNEQFF
cdr3_nt: TGTGCCAGCCGAAGCGGGGGGAACAATGAGCAGTTCTTC

v_call: TRBV12-3/TRBV12-4
j_call: TRBJ1-3
d_call: .
clone_size: few
cdr3_length: 15
cdr3_aa: CASSASPVSGNTIYF
cdr3_nt: TGTGCCAGCAGTGCTAGTCCGGTCTCTGGAAACACCATATATTTT

v_call: TRBV11-1
j_call: TRBJ2-5
d_call: .
clone_size: .
cdr3_length: 17
cdr3_aa: CASSLGGIQGLQETQYF
cdr3_nt: TGTGCCAGCAGCTTAGGAGGAATTCAAGGACTCCAAGAGACCCAGTACTTC

v_call: TRBV6-1
j_call: TRBJ2-7
d_call: .
clone_size: many
cdr3_length: 13
cdr3_aa: CASMSDAPYEQYF
cdr3_nt: TGTGCCAGCATGTCGGACGCACCCTACGAGCAGTACTTC

v_call: TRBV3-1
j_call: TRBJ2-2
d_call: TRBD1
clone_size: few
cdr3_length: 16
cdr3_aa: CASSQWDRADTGELFF
cdr3_nt: TGTGCCAGCAGCCAATGGGACAGGGCGGACACCGGGGAGCTGTTTTTT

v_call: TRBV30
j_call: TRBJ1-2
d_call: .
clone_size: .
cdr3_length: 12
cdr3_aa: CAWSGGARGYTF
cdr3_nt: TGTGCCTGGAGCGGGGGGGCTCGCGGCTACACCTTC

v_call: TRBV6-2/TRBV6-3
j_call: TRBJ2-1
d_call: .
clone_size: .
cdr3_length: 15
cdr3_aa: CASMGRLDSYNEQFF
cdr3_nt: TGTGCCAGCATGGGACGGTTAGACTCCTACAATGAGCAGTTCTTC

v_call: TRBV5-1
j_call: TRBJ1-5
d_call: .
clone_size: .
cdr3_length: 13
cdr3_aa: CASSRDANQPQHF
cdr3_nt: TGCGCCAGCAGCCGGGACGCTAATCAGCCCCAGCATTTT

v_call: TRBV20-1
j_call: TRBJ2-1
d_call: TRBD2
clone_size: many
cdr3_length: 18
cdr3_aa: CSAKTPKGLAATYNEQFF
cdr3_nt: TGCAGTGCTAAGACTCCCAAAGGACTAGCGGCGACCTACAATGAGCAGTTCTTC

v_call: TRBV4-3
j_call: TRBJ2-2
d_call: TRBD2
clone_size: few
cdr3_length: 16
cdr3_aa: CASSQPAGGSTGELFF
cdr3_nt: TGCGCCAGCAGCCAACCAGCGGGGGGGAGTACCGGGGAGCTGTTTTTT

v_call: TRBV11-2
j_call: TRBJ2-5
d_call: .
clone_size: .
cdr3_length: 16
cdr3_aa: CGSSLGGAASQETQYF
cdr3_nt: TGTGGCAGCAGCTTAGGCGGGGCGGCCAGCCAAGAGACCCAGTACTTC

v_call: TRBV11-2
j_call: TRBJ1-1
d_call: .
clone_size: few
cdr3_length: 15
cdr3_aa: CASSSYPSEFTEAFF
cdr3_nt: TGTGCCAGCAGCTCCTACCCCTCGGAGTTCACTGAAGCTTTCTTT

v_call: TRBV5-6
j_call: TRBJ1-2
d_call: .
clone_size: few
cdr3_length: 15
cdr3_aa: CASSLTGPGAYGYTF
cdr3_nt: TGTGCCAGCAGCTTGACAGGCCCGGGAGCCTATGGCTACACCTTC

v_call: TRBV5-2
j_call: TRBJ1-6
d_call: .
clone_size: .
cdr3_length: 14
cdr3_aa: CAMGPGTVCSPLHF
cdr3_nt: TGTGCCATGGGCCCCGGGACAGTCTGTTCACCCCTCCACTTT

v_call: TRBV15
j_call: TRBJ2-1
d_call: .
clone_size: .
cdr3_length: 15
cdr3_aa: CATSRPLGSVGEQFF
cdr3_nt: TGTGCCACCAGCAGGCCCCTGGGGTCGGTTGGTGAGCAGTTCTTC

v_call: TRBV20-1
j_call: TRBJ2-7
d_call: TRBD2
clone_size: many
cdr3_length: 14
cdr3_aa: CSATTLAGQHEQYF
cdr3_nt: TGCAGTGCTACTACACTAGCGGGGCAGCACGAGCAGTACTTC

v_call: TRBV18
j_call: TRBJ2-2
d_call: .
clone_size: few
cdr3_length: 15
cdr3_aa: CASSQQGSVAGELFF
cdr3_nt: TGTGCCAGCTCACAACAGGGTAGCGTGGCCGGGGAGCTGTTTTTT

v_call: TRBV10-3
j_call: TRBJ1-2
d_call: .
clone_size: .
cdr3_length: 13
cdr3_aa: CAISESAFSGYTF
cdr3_nt: TGTGCCATCAGTGAGTCGGCTTTTAGCGGCTACACCTTC

v_call: TRBV4-2
j_call: TRBJ2-1
d_call: TRBD2
clone_size: few
cdr3_length: 16
cdr3_aa: CASSQDDPAGLNEQFF
cdr3_nt: TGTGCCAGCAGCCAAGATGATCCAGCGGGGTTAAATGAGCAGTTCTTC

v_call: TRBV5-1
j_call: TRBJ2-7
d_call: .
clone_size: few
cdr3_length: 15
cdr3_aa: CASSPDGTWSYEQYF
cdr3_nt: TGCGCCAGCAGCCCGGACGGGACATGGTCCTACGAGCAGTACTTC

v_call: TRBV7-9
j_call: TRBJ1-2
d_call: TRBD1
clone_size: .
cdr3_length: 16
cdr3_aa: CASSFFPAGGGGGYTF
cdr3_nt: TGTGCCAGCAGCTTTTTCCCAGCAGGGGGCGGCGGCGGCTACACCTTC